These 10 T cell receptor beta chains share one sample of origin, sequenced in a study of identical twins. One entry per CDR3 protein, called by TCRdb with MiXCR from the 5' RACE reads. The sample includes 510,000 or so distinct CDR3 sequences, roughly 15% of them seen just once. These data were likewise used in another study, on yellow fever vaccine responses in identical twins.

Input material: CD4+ T cells sorted from blood. These TCRs come from a woman between 18 and 30 years old in good health.

The chain recombines TRBV3-1 with TRBJ2-1; no definite D call. This CDR3 region has 13 residues. The V gene lost 0 bases and the J gene lost 10 bases, with 10 bases spanning the gap. Germline CDR1 is LGHDT and CDR2 is YNNKEL (reference sequence). CDR3: CASSQEGGQEQFF. As DNA, the CDR3 is TGTGCCAGCAGCCAAGAAGGTGGGCAGGAGCAGTTCTTC.

This clonotype was observed many times. The V call is TRBV12-3 or TRBV12-4, the J call TRBJ1-1, with D uncertain. The CDR3 has 15 amino acids. V was clipped by 7 bases and J by 1 base, with 16 bases between them. The CDR3 loop is CASTPHPPRNTEAFF. The CDR3 nucleotides are TGTGCCAGCACCCCGCACCCACCCAGGAACACTGAAGCTTTCTTT.

This clonotype has just a few counts. The CDR3 bases are TGTGCCAGCAGCTTAGTGGGAGAAGAGTCCTACGAGCAGTACTTC. Residues: CASSLVGEESYEQYF. J is TRBJ2-7 and V is TRBV7-2; D perhaps matches TRBD2 (5 bases). Trimming took off 1 base at V and 1 base at J, with 11 bases between the two ends. This CDR3 comprises 15 residues. In germline, CDR1 is SGHTA, CDR2 FQGNSA.

In its sample, this clonotype was seen many times. The chain is built from TRBV5-1 and TRBJ1-1; D is possibly TRBD1 (6 bases). Germline V gene sequence: CDR1 SGHRS, CDR2 YFSETQ. This CDR3 is 15 amino acids long. With 4 bases removed from V and 1 base from J, the gap between germline ends came to 14 bases. CDR3 loop: CASSPLRTENTEAFF. In DNA form, the CDR3 reads TGCGCCAGCAGCCCTTTAAGGACAGAGAACACTGAAGCTTTCTTT.

This clonotype has a handful of counts. The chain combines TRBV7-2 with TRBJ2-1, with 8 positions matching TRBD2. V lost 5 bases, J lost 11 bases, and 14 bases stayed unmatched. Germline V CDR1 and CDR2: SGHTA, FQGNSA. This CDR3 has 15 amino acids. In nucleotides, the CDR3 is TGTGCCAGCAGCCGACCGGGGGGGACGACAATTCAGCAGTTCTTC. Translated: CASSRPGGTTIQQFF.

V usage is TRBV5-5 and J usage is TRBJ2-7; D might be TRBD2 (6 bases). V lost 4 bases and J lost 2, with 16 bases in between. This CDR3 comprises 15 residues. Germline values: CDR1 SGHKS, CDR2 YYEKEE (reference sequence). The CDR3 DNA follows: TGTGCCAGCAGCCCTCCGGGACTGAACACCTACGAGCAGTACTTC. Protein product: CASSPPGLNTYEQYF.

The J gene is TRBJ2-4, the V gene TRBV14; TRBD2 matches 9 bases. The CDR3 totals 16 residues. The V gene's germline CDR1 is SGHDN and CDR2 FVKESK. V lost 1 base and J lost 5; bases outside the gene matches: 6. The CDR3 DNA sequence: TGTGCCAGCAGCCAAGGCCGGAGCGGGAGGCAAAACATTCAGTACTTC. This sequence encodes CASSQGRSGRQNIQYF.

This clonotype was seen at least ten times. This chain links TRBV12-3 or TRBV12-4 with TRBJ2-1, with 8 bases lining up with TRBD1. V dropped 6 bases and J dropped 2; count of bases not matched to a gene: 12. CDR3 length: 17 residues. CDR3 in DNA: TGTGCCAGCAGCCCAACTCCGGGACAGGATACCTACAATGAGCAGTTCTTC. Its protein is CASSPTPGQDTYNEQFF.

The table lists this clonotype with a few counts. V is TRBV20-1 and J is TRBJ1-2; D is uncertain. The CDR3 consists of 13 residues. Germline CDR1 DFQATT, CDR2 SNEGSKA (reference sequence). V lost 0 bases to trimming and J lost 8 bases, with 13 bases between them. The CDR3 is CSARDTTSSGYTF. CDR3 coding DNA: TGCAGTGCTAGAGATACAACGTCCTCCGGCTACACCTTC.

This clonotype showed up just once. The chain links TRBV5-1 to TRBJ2-3; tentative D call: TRBD2 (7 bases). Per the germline V gene, CDR1 is SGHRS and CDR2 is YFSETQ. The CDR3 totals 14 residues. Trimming removed 4 bases from V and 11 bases from J, with 20 bases in between. Written as DNA, the CDR3 is TGCGCCAGCAGCCCAACCTCTGGGGGGGGCCAGCAGTATTTT. This encodes CASSPTSGGGQQYF.